This T cell receptor (beta chain) was captured in a study of Ad26.COV2.S vaccination and SARS-CoV-2 variants. Study results and limitations: Ad26.COV2.S recipients had broader spike-specific TCRs (P = 0.0014). Total T cell responses may have been underestimated by the TCR breadth and depth analyses. The breadth of spike-specific CD8+ and CD4+ T cell responses after vaccination was reportedly substantial.

Comments on this clone: Its antigen is unknown.

TCRdb keeps only in-frame clones here, not all; method: immunoSEQ multiplex PCR. The table shows 300,000 to 350,000 clones, with around 89% occurring only once. The treatment here: around 19 received Ad26.COV2.S at low or high dose, single or two shots; several received placebo; per-sample allocation not given. Collection of the samples took place on day 63 after the first injection of vaccine or placebo. The sample came from a Boston adult aged 18-55 years. Here the sequenced sample was peripheral blood, taken in a trial of Ad26.COV2.S vaccine versus placebo. The clonotype originates from a person aged 18-65 years who received the Ad26.COV2.S COVID-19 vaccine or a placebo.

CDR3: CASSGDPETQYF. The CDR3 DNA reads as TGTGCCAGCAGCGGAGACCCCGAGACCCAGTACTTC. V and J are TRBV7-9 and TRBJ2-5; no reliable D call. The CDR3 runs 12 residues. With 5 bases removed from V and 5 bases from J, the gap between germline ends came to 9 bases. Germline-derived CDR1 and CDR2 are SEHNR and FQNEAQ (reference sequence). The whole variable domain, remainder taken from reference TRBV7-9 and TRBJ2-5, is DTGVSQNPRHKITKRGQNVTFRCDPISEHNRLYWYRQTLGQGPEFLTYFQNEAQLEKSRLLSDRFSAERPKGSFSTLEIQRTEQGDSAMYLCASSGDPETQYFGPGTRLLVL.